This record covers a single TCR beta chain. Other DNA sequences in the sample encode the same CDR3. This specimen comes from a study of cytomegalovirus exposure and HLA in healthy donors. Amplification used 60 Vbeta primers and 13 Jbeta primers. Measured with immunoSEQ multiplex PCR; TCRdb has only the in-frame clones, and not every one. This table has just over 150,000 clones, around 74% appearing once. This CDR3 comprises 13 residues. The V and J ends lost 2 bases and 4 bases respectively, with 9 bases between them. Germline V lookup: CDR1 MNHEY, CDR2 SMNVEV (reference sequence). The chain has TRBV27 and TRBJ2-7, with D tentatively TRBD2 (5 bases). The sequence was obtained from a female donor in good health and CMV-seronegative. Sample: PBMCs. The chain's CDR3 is CASSLGEGYEQYF. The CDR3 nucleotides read TGTGCCAGCAGTTTAGGAGAGGGATACGAGCAGTACTTC.